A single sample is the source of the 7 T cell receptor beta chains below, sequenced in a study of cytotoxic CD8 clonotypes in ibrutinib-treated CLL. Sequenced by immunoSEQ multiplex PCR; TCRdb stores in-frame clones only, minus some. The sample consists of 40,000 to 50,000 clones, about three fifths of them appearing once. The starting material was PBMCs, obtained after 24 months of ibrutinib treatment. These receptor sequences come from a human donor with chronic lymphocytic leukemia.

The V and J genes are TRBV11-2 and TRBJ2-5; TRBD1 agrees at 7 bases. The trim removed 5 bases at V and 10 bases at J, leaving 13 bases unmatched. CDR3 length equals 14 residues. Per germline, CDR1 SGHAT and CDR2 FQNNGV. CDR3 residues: CASSGTGVPPRQYF. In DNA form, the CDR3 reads TGTGCCAGCAGCGGTACAGGGGTTCCACCTCGCCAGTACTTC.

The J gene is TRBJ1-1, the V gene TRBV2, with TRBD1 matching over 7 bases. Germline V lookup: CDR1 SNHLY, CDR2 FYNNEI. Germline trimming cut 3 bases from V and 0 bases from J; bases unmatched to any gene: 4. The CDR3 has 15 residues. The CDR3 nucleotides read TGTGCCAGCAGTGAGACAGGGTACATGAACACTGAAGCTTTCTTT. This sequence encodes CASSETGYMNTEAFF.

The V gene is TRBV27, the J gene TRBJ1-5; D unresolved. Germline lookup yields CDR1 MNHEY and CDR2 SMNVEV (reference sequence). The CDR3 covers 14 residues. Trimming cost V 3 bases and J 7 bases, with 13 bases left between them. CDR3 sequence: CASSFQAGGQPQHF. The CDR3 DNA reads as TGTGCCAGCAGTTTCCAGGCGGGAGGGCAGCCCCAGCATTTT.

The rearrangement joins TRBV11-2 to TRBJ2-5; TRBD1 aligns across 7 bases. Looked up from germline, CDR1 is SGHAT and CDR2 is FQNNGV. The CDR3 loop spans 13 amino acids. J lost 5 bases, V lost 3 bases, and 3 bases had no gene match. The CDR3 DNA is TGTGCCAGCAGCTTTACAGGGGCGGAGACCCAGTACTTC. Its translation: CASSFTGAETQYF.

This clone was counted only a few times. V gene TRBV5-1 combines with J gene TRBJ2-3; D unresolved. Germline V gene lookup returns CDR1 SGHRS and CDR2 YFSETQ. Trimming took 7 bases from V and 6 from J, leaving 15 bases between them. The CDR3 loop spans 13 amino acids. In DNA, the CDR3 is TGCGCCAGCGGGTGGGCCCACGGGGATACGCAGTATTTT. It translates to CASGWAHGDTQYF.

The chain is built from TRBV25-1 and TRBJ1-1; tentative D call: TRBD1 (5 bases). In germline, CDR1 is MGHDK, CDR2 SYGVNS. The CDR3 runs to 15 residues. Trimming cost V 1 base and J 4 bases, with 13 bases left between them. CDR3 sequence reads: CASSESGRRGTEAFF. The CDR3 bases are TGTGCCAGCAGTGAATCAGGGCGGCGGGGCACTGAAGCTTTCTTT. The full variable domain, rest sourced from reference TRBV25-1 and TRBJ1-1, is EADIYQTPRYLVIGTGKKITLECSQTMGHDKMYWYQQDPGMELHLIHYSYGVNSTEKGDLSSESTVSRIRTEHFPLTLESARPSHTSQYLCASSESGRRGTEAFFGQGTRLTVV.

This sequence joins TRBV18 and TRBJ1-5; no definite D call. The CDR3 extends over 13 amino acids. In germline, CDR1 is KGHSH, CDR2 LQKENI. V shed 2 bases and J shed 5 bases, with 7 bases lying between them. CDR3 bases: TGTGCCAGCTCACCAGTAGCCGATCAGCCCCAGCATTTT. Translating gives CASSPVADQPQHF.